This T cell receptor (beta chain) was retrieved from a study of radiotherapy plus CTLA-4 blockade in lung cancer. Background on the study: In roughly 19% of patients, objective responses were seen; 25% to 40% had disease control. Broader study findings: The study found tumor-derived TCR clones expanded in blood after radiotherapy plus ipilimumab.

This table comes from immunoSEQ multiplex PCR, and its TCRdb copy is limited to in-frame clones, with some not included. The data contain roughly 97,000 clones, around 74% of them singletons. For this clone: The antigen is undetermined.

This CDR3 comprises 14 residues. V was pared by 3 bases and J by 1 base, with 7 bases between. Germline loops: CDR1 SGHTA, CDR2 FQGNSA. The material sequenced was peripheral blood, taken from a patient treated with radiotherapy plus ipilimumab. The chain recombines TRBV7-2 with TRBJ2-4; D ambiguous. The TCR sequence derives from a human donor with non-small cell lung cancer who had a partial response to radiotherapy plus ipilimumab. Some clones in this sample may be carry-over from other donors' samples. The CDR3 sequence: CASSFGQAKNIQYF. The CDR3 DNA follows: TGTGCCAGCAGCTTTGGGCAGGCCAAAAACATTCAGTACTTC.